Following are 16 T cell receptor beta chains from one sample sequenced in a study of sequential checkpoint blockade in melanoma. Treatment given: randomized to nivolumab then ipilimumab (arm A) or the reverse (arm B). TCRdb's table, derived via immunoSEQ multiplex PCR, lists solely in-frame clones and lacks some. The sample carries around 41,000 clones, roughly 88% recorded once. The material was CD8+ T cells sorted from blood (inferred from file names), obtained from a patient given nivolumab and ipilimumab in sequence. The receptors derive from a human donor with melanoma.

This chain joins TRBV6-5 and TRBJ1-1; TRBD1 aligns across 7 bases. Germline-derived CDR1 and CDR2 are MNHEY and SVGAGI. The CDR3 contains 13 residues. Trimming at V came to 4 bases and at J to 4 bases, leaving 3 bases not matched to a gene. The CDR3 coding sequence is TGTGCCAGCAGTTTCAACAGGGGCACTGAAGCTTTCTTT. This sequence encodes CASSFNRGTEAFF.

V usage is TRBV5-8 and J usage is TRBJ2-2; D perhaps matches TRBD1 (6 bases). The V gene's germline CDR1 is SGHTS and CDR2 YDEGEE. This CDR3 spans 15 amino acids. V lost 4 bases, J lost 7 bases, and 17 bases lay in between. In DNA, the CDR3 is TGTGCCAGCAGCCCGAAGGGGAGCAGGGGCGGGGAGCTGTTTTTT. Its protein is CASSPKGSRGGELFF.

This chain uses TRBV2 with TRBJ2-5; 7 nucleotides agree with TRBD1. CDR3 size: 16 residues. Germline CDR1 reads SNHLY; CDR2 reads FYNNEI. V lost 4 bases, J lost 0 bases, and 8 bases stayed unmatched. This chain's CDR3 is CASSGVPGQNQETQYF. CDR3 coding DNA: TGTGCCAGCAGTGGGGTCCCGGGACAGAACCAAGAGACCCAGTACTTC.

In its sample, this clone was seen a few times. J is TRBJ1-2 and V is TRBV19; 10 bases align to TRBD1. Per the germline V gene, CDR1 is LNHDA and CDR2 is SQIVND (reference sequence). The junction had 6 bases not matched to a gene; V was cut back by 6 bases and J by 2 bases. The CDR3 consists of 15 residues. Here the CDR3 DNA reads TGTGCCAGTAGCGCGCCGGGACAGGGGAACTATGGCTACACCTTC. Its translation is CASSAPGQGNYGYTF.

Only a few counts were recorded for this clone. This chain joins TRBV5-6 and TRBJ2-7; 9 bases fit TRBD1. The CDR3 totals 15 residues. The ends lost 0 bases at V and 3 bases at J; junction bases unmatched: 4. The germline gives CDR1 SGHDT, CDR2 YYEEEE. The CDR3 loop reads CASSLGGQGFYEQYF. The CDR3 nucleotides are TGTGCCAGCAGCTTGGGGGGACAGGGATTCTACGAGCAGTACTTC.

This clone has only a few counts. The chain joins TRBV19 to TRBJ2-7; 8 bases are a match to TRBD2. From germline, CDR1 is LNHDA and CDR2 SQIVND (reference sequence). There are 18 residues in the CDR3. J gave up 2 bases and V 2 bases, and 14 bases lay outside the gene matches. The CDR3 here is CASSIRTPPSGSTYEQYV. The CDR3 coding sequence is TGTGCCAGTAGTATAAGGACACCTCCTAGCGGGTCCACCTACGAGCAGTACGTC.

The V call is TRBV28, the J call TRBJ2-3; D is possibly TRBD2 (6 bases). This CDR3 is 13 amino acids long. Germline lookup yields CDR1 MDHEN and CDR2 SYDVKM. Trimming cost V 6 bases and J 4 bases, with 11 bases left between them. CDR3: CASSRRGADTQYF. In nucleotides, the CDR3 is TGTGCCAGCAGCCGGAGGGGCGCAGATACGCAGTATTTT.

This chain connects TRBV7-6 to TRBJ2-1; the match to TRBD2 covers 13 bases. Losses at the gene ends were 7 bases for V and 6 bases for J; bases not matched to a gene: 9. Germline V lookup: CDR1 SGHVS, CDR2 FNYEAQ. The CDR3 runs to 16 residues. The CDR3 nucleotides read TGTGCCAGCACCCCATGGACTAGCGGGAGTCGCAATGAGCAGTTCTTC. Amino acid sequence: CASTPWTSGSRNEQFF.

The V and J genes are TRBV19 and TRBJ2-3; 11 bases match TRBD1. This CDR3 has 18 residues. Germline V gene sequence: CDR1 LNHDA, CDR2 SQIVND (reference sequence). V lost 2 bases to trimming and J lost 3 bases; unmatched junction nucleotides: 10. This CDR3 is CASSIKDRGRGETDTQYF. The CDR3 DNA sequence: TGTGCCAGTAGTATAAAGGACAGGGGGCGCGGGGAAACAGATACGCAGTATTTT.

The chain couples TRBV7-9 to TRBJ1-1; no definite D call. CDR3 length: 16 residues. Germline V lookup: CDR1 SEHNR, CDR2 FQNEAQ (reference sequence). Deletions cut 5 bases from V and 6 bases from J, with 22 bases between. The CDR3 loop reads CASSVSWLTIEAEAFF. The CDR3 DNA is TGTGCCAGCAGCGTCAGTTGGCTGACTATAGAGGCTGAAGCTTTCTTT.

This clone has a single count. This chain links TRBV7-9 with TRBJ1-1, with no clear D. Trimming cost V 1 base and J 5 bases, with 11 bases left between them. The CDR3 runs to 14 residues. Germline CDR1 reads SEHNR; CDR2 reads FQNEAQ (reference sequence). The CDR3: CASSLVRVGTEAFF. The CDR3 region has the DNA TGTGCCAGCAGCTTAGTCCGGGTTGGAACTGAAGCTTTCTTT.

The chain joins TRBV9 to TRBJ2-2, with TRBD2 matching over 7 bases. The CDR3 contains 17 residues. V lost 0 bases, J lost 0 bases, and 5 bases stayed unmatched. Germline V gene data show CDR1 as SGDLS and CDR2 as YYNGEE. CDR3 in DNA: TGTGCCAGCAGCGTAGGGGGGGGACTTCCGAACACCGGGGAGCTGTTTTTT. It encodes CASSVGGGLPNTGELFF.

This sequence joins TRBV4-3 and TRBJ2-1; TRBD1 might be the D (6 bases). Germline loops: CDR1 LGHNA, CDR2 YSLEER. Trimming pared 3 bases from V and 1 base from J, leaving 19 bases between. The length of the CDR3 is 18 residues. For the CDR3, the DNA is TGCGCCAGCAGCCAGGGCCTCAGGGGACATAAATCCTACAATGAGCAGTTCTTC. As protein: CASSQGLRGHKSYNEQFF.

The chain combines TRBV5-4 with TRBJ2-7; 10 nucleotides align to TRBD1. In germline, CDR1 is SGHNT, CDR2 YYREEE (reference sequence). J was trimmed by 6 bases and V by 3 bases; bases with no gene match: 3. The length of the CDR3 is 13 residues. For the CDR3, the DNA is TGTGCCAGCAGCTCCGGGACAGGGGTCGAGCAGTACTTC. This gives the protein CASSSGTGVEQYF.

This clone was seen once. The rearrangement joins TRBV5-4 to TRBJ2-7, with D perhaps TRBD1 (5 bases). CDR1 and CDR2 from the germline V gene are SGHNT and YYREEE (reference sequence). The V end was cut by 0 bases, the J end by 6 bases, with 13 bases between. This CDR3 is 14 amino acids long. CDR3 amino acids: CASSLVGWGSEQYF. The CDR3 DNA is TGTGCCAGCAGCTTGGTAGGGTGGGGCAGCGAGCAGTACTTC.

The chain joins TRBV7-3 to TRBJ2-7, with 8 bases fitting TRBD1. The CDR3 is made up of 13 amino acids. CDR1 and CDR2 (germline): SGHTA, FQGTGA. The junction had 2 bases not matched to a gene; V was cut back by 2 bases and J by 5 bases. CDR3 protein: CASSLVDRDEQYF. The CDR3 nucleotides read TGTGCCAGCAGCTTAGTGGACAGGGACGAGCAGTACTTC.